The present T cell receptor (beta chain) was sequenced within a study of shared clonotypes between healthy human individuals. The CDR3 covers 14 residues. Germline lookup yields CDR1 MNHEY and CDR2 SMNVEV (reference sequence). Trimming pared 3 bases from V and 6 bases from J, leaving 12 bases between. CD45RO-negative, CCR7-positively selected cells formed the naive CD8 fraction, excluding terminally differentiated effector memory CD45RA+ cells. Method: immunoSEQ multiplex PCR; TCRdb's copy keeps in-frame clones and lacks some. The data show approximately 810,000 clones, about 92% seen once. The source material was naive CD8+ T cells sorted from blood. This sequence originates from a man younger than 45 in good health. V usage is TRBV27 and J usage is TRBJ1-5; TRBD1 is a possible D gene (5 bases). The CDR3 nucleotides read TGTGCCAGCAGTTTCGGGGGGTTCGGTCAGCCCCAGCATTTT. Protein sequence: CASSFGGFGQPQHF.